Detailed here is one T cell receptor beta chain. Its target is not known. V dropped 0 bases and J dropped 4 bases, with 9 bases sitting between them. This CDR3 contains 14 residues. Germline V CDR1 and CDR2: LGHNA, YNFKEQ. This sample is part of a study of T cell responses to AZD1222 COVID-19 vaccine. Notes on the study in general: At baseline, just a handful of AZD1222 recipients tested seropositive. Spike-specific TCR breadth and depth went up after people got two AZD1222 doses.

Some clones are missing from TCRdb's copy, which holds only in-frame ones; the method was immunoSEQ multiplex PCR. The sample gives some 150,000 clones, approximately 89% of which show up once; 1.5% to 2% is in the top ten. Here the sequenced sample was peripheral blood, taken 28 days after the second AZD1222 dose. The V call is TRBV4-2, the J call TRBJ1-2, with a possible D match to TRBD1 (5 bases). The receptor's source is an adult who received the AZD1222 COVID-19 vaccine. This CDR3 is CASSQENRPYGYTF. The CDR3 DNA reads TGTGCCAGCAGCCAAGAGAACAGGCCCTATGGCTACACCTTC.